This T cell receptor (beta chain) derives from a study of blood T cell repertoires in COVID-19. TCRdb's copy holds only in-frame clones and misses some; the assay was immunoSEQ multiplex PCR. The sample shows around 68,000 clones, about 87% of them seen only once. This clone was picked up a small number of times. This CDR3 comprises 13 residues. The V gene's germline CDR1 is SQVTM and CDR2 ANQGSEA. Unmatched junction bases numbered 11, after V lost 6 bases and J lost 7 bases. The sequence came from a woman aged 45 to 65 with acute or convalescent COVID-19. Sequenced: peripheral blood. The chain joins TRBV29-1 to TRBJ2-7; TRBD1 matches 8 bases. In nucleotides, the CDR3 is TGCAGCGTCGATAGGACAGGGTCGGGAGAGCAGTACTTC. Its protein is CSVDRTGSGEQYF.